This T cell receptor (beta chain) originates from a study of post-analysis software for immune sequencing data. Study-wide results and limits: There were five TRBV segments more frequent in patients than controls, and TRBV5-6, TRBV5-1 and TRBV20-1 were among them.

Tagging with unique molecular identifiers was a feature of the TCR beta cDNA libraries. TCRdb re-analysed the PCR reads in MiXCR, keeping a single row per CDR3 protein. The sample has roughly 400,000 distinct CDR3 sequences; more than 30% are singletons. CDR3 length: 12 amino acids. Germline loops: CDR1 SGHTA, CDR2 FQGNSA. V shed 1 base and J shed 8 bases, with 8 bases lying between them. There are a few counts of this clonotype. Its cognate antigen is unknown. The V call is TRBV7-2, the J call TRBJ1-2, with D possibly matching TRBD1 (5 bases). The sequencing input was blood. The sequence was obtained from a girl aged 2-10 years with multiple sclerosis. The CDR3 nucleotides are TGTGCCAGCAGCTTAGTGGGGCGCGGCTACACCTTC. Translation gives CASSLVGRGYTF.